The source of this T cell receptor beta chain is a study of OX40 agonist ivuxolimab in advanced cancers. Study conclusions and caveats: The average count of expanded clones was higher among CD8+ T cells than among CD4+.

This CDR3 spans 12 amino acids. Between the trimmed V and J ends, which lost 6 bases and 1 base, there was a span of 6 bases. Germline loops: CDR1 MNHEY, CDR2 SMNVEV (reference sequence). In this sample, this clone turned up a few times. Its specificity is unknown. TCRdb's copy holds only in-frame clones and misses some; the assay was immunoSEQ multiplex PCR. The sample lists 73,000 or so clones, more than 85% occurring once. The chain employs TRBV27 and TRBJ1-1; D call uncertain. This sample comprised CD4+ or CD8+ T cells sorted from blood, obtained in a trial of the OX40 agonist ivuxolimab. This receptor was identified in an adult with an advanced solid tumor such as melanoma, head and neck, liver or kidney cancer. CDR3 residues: CASREGNTEAFF. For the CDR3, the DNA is TGTGCCAGCAGGGAGGGGAACACTGAAGCTTTCTTT.